There are many counts of the clone carrying this T cell receptor beta chain. Antigen specificity is unknown. These data are taken from a study of blood T cells in healthy people across ages. Study context: With template switching, about one barcoded beta molecule was captured per two T cells.

The authors ran a second PCR of 7 to 11 cycles using a sample-barcoded 5' primer and a J-beta primer mix. Every cDNA was tagged by a template-switch adaptor with 12 random nucleotides. At least 2.5 million CDR3-containing paired-end reads were obtained per sample. TCRdb redid the calling of the 5' RACE reads with MiXCR, one entry per CDR3 protein. The repertoire holds fewer than 1,000,000 distinct CDR3 sequences, about 47% seen once, with roughly 18% in the top ten. Study observations and caveats: Naive and antigen-experienced cells were not separated, limiting conclusive comparison.

The sequence came from an elderly man in good health. Sample: blood.

The CDR3 loop reads CASSLKGQTSGKSGEQFF. In DNA form, the CDR3 reads TGCGCCAGCAGCTTGAAGGGCCAGACTAGCGGCAAATCAGGAGAGCAGTTCTTC. The genes are TRBV5-1 and TRBJ2-1, with 9 bases identical to TRBD2. CDR1 is SGHRS, CDR2 YFSETQ, per germline. V shed 1 base and J 10 bases; nucleotides not matched to a gene: 18. The CDR3 is made up of 18 amino acids.